This T cell receptor (beta chain) was captured by sequencing in a study of T cell responses to AZD1222 COVID-19 vaccine. Whole-study findings and limits: The CD4 TCRs associated with vaccination extended across spike and predominated at 160-218 and 743-854. Clonal diversity was possibly underestimated, and white British individuals and females predominated among donors. Reportedly, nearly half of unique spike TCRs recognized epitopes outside B.1.351/B.1.1.7 mutations. Repertoires were obtained solely post-peak T cell response.

Here immunoSEQ multiplex PCR was the method, and the copy in TCRdb shows in-frame clones only, minus some. The sample holds some 130,000 clones, about nine tenths seen once. As concerns this clone: Its antigen is undetermined.

Germline V CDR1 and CDR2: LGHNT, FRNRAP. V was pared by 7 bases and J by 6 bases, with 17 bases between. The CDR3 contains 14 residues. The receptor's source is an adult in good health. Sequenced material: peripheral blood, taken on day 0 of AZD1222 vaccination. V is TRBV12-5 and J is TRBJ2-3; tentatively, D is TRBD2 (5 bases). The CDR3 sequence: CASAKTGVGDTQYF. In DNA form, the CDR3 reads TGTGCTAGTGCCAAGACCGGGGTGGGGGATACGCAGTATTTT.